This is a list of T cell receptor beta chains from one sample in a study of blood T cell repertoires in COVID-19. TCRdb keeps only in-frame clones here, not all; method: immunoSEQ multiplex PCR. The sample has some 190,000 clones; 82% are singletons. The material sequenced was peripheral blood. The source of these receptors is a woman older than 75 with active or convalescent COVID-19. The CDR3 runs from the conserved cysteine through the conserved F or W. The order of the fields is CDR3 length, J gene, clone size, V gene, CDR3 protein. A clone size is listed for some rows: how often the clone was seen (once, few, many), or a class if it is expanded.

length: 16; J: TRBJ2-4; size: NA; V: TRBV19; CDR3: CASGGAGTEEKNIQYF
length: 15; J: TRBJ2-5; size: once; V: TRBV5-1; CDR3: CASSLMGTGQETQYF
length: 15; J: TRBJ1-2; size: NA; V: TRBV2; CDR3: CASSYNRRSNYGYTF
length: 16; J: TRBJ2-2; size: NA; V: TRBV2; CDR3: CASSEQGLASGGELFF
length: 15; J: TRBJ1-1; size: NA; V: TRBV6-5; CDR3: CASRGTDRGNTEAFF
length: 14; J: TRBJ1-5; size: once; V: TRBV5-5; CDR3: CASSLGQFNQPQHF
length: 15; J: TRBJ2-1; size: NA; V: TRBV5-4; CDR3: CASSPAAGSYNEQFF
length: 16; J: TRBJ2-5; size: once; V: TRBV9; CDR3: CASSDLGTGAQETQYF
length: 14; J: TRBJ2-7; size: NA; V: TRBV7-9; CDR3: CASSSWGQLYEQYF
length: 15; J: TRBJ2-3; size: NA; V: TRBV5-1; CDR3: CASSQGTPGTDTQYF
length: 16; J: TRBJ1-2; size: NA; V: TRBV2; CDR3: CASIRQGLLPNYGYTF
length: 16; J: TRBJ2-3; size: NA; V: TRBV28; CDR3: CASSLMGEGFSDTQYF
length: 16; J: TRBJ2-1; size: NA; V: TRBV30; CDR3: CAWSVPGTSRRDEQFF
length: 17; J: TRBJ2-1; size: NA; V: TRBV19; CDR3: CASSIDHASGTYNEQFF
length: 15; J: TRBJ1-2; size: NA; V: TRBV18; CDR3: CASSPTLDRSYGYTF
length: 19; J: TRBJ2-1; size: NA; V: TRBV4-2; CDR3: CASSRPHISTSGSYNEQFF
length: 14; J: TRBJ1-1; size: NA; V: TRBV6-5; CDR3: CASRIGQGNTEAFF
length: 16; J: TRBJ2-2; size: NA; V: TRBV18; CDR3: CASSPQTGLGTGELFF
length: 17; J: TRBJ2-1; size: NA; V: TRBV19; CDR3: CASSIAGPTVPYNEQFF
length: 14; J: TRBJ2-7; size: NA; V: TRBV9; CDR3: CASSTTTGSYEQYF
length: 13; J: TRBJ1-1; size: NA; V: TRBV5-1; CDR3: CASSQNGRTEAFF
length: 12; J: TRBJ2-3; size: NA; V: TRBV2; CDR3: CASNQGTDTQYF
length: 14; J: TRBJ2-3; size: NA; V: TRBV6-2/TRBV6-3; CDR3: CASSSDSDTDTQYF
length: 14; J: TRBJ1-2; size: once; V: TRBV25-1; CDR3: CASSEAGRDYGYTF
length: 16; J: TRBJ2-3; size: NA; V: TRBV7-9; CDR3: CASSPPGTGATDTQYF
length: 13; J: TRBJ2-2; size: NA; V: TRBV10-1; CDR3: CASKERLGGELFF
length: 16; J: TRBJ2-2; size: once; V: TRBV5-1; CDR3: CASEPLAGGNTGELFF
length: 15; J: TRBJ1-1; size: NA; V: TRBV2; CDR3: CASSSDRGMNTEAFF
length: 13; J: TRBJ1-2; size: NA; V: TRBV11-2; CDR3: CASSLDDRVGYTF
length: 14; J: TRBJ2-5; size: NA; V: TRBV24-1; CDR3: CATSEGQGAKTQYF
length: 15; J: TRBJ2-5; size: once; V: TRBV5-6; CDR3: CASSLEPGIWETQYF
length: 16; J: TRBJ2-3; size: NA; V: TRBV6-4; CDR3: CASSDALAGFTDTQYF
length: 17; J: TRBJ2-3; size: NA; V: TRBV7-9; CDR3: CASSLAEVGGFTDTQYF
length: 14; J: TRBJ1-2; size: NA; V: TRBV28; CDR3: CASSLPGGVDGYTF
length: 13; J: TRBJ1-5; size: once; V: TRBV7-9; CDR3: CASSGEVPQPQHF
length: 15; J: TRBJ2-2; size: NA; V: TRBV28; CDR3: CASRTGQAYTGELFF
length: 11; J: TRBJ2-1; size: once; V: TRBV5-4; CDR3: CASSTTTEQFF
length: 11; J: TRBJ2-5; size: few; V: TRBV12-3/TRBV12-4; CDR3: CASSLRETQYF
length: 13; J: TRBJ2-1; size: NA; V: TRBV2; CDR3: CASSELGTLEQFF
length: 15; J: TRBJ2-7; size: few; V: TRBV9; CDR3: CASSVGGQISYEQYF
length: 15; J: TRBJ1-3; size: NA; V: TRBV30; CDR3: CAWSLLGNLGNTIYF
length: 15; J: TRBJ2-1; size: NA; V: TRBV19; CDR3: CASSIAGEGYNEQFF
length: 13; J: TRBJ1-1; size: NA; V: TRBV5-1; CDR3: CASSLRARTEAFF
length: 15; J: TRBJ2-1; size: NA; V: TRBV5-8; CDR3: CASRYPGLAANEQFF
length: 12; J: TRBJ1-4; size: NA; V: TRBV28; CDR3: CASSFVGEKLFF
length: 13; J: TRBJ1-1; size: once; V: TRBV19; CDR3: CASSVNINTEAFF
length: 13; J: TRBJ1-2; size: NA; V: TRBV3-1/TRBV3-2; CDR3: CASSYALQGGYTF
length: 15; J: TRBJ2-7; size: once; V: TRBV19; CDR3: CASSKRGLPPLEQYF
length: 12; J: TRBJ1-2; size: NA; V: TRBV19; CDR3: CVSGTYNYGYTF
length: 17; J: TRBJ2-1; size: NA; V: TRBV18; CDR3: CASSPLQTSPFHNEQFF
length: 20; J: TRBJ1-1; size: once; V: TRBV19; CDR3: CASSRRDRGWVGRVGTEAFF
length: 13; J: TRBJ2-7; size: NA; V: TRBV15; CDR3: CATSRDVTDEQYF
length: 17; J: TRBJ2-1; size: NA; V: TRBV9; CDR3: CASSVAESSSGRVEQFF
length: 14; J: TRBJ2-5; size: NA; V: TRBV27; CDR3: CASSPWDRGETQYF
length: 14; J: TRBJ1-5; size: NA; V: TRBV5-5; CDR3: CASSLDLSSQPQHF
length: 16; J: TRBJ2-2; size: NA; V: TRBV9; CDR3: CASSVEVAGRTGELFF
length: 12; J: TRBJ1-1; size: NA; V: TRBV2; CDR3: CASDRENTEAFF